Shown below are 32 T cell receptor beta chains from a single sample sequenced in a study of metastatic and nonmetastatic thyroid tumors. Thyroid surgery took place with no prior treatment in any patient. TCRdb called clones again from the PCR reads with MiXCR. The profile shows some 31,000 clones, under 25% of them singletons. Sequenced: blood. These receptor sequences come from a female donor with papillary thyroid cancer or a benign thyroid nodule (not recorded which). Some clones in this sample may be carry-over from other donors' samples.

This clone was observed a handful of times. The J gene is TRBJ2-3, the V gene TRBV27; 16 bases fit TRBD2. V shed 10 bases, J shed 15 bases, and the junction held 13 bases outside the gene matches. Germline CDR1 and CDR2: MNHEY and SMNVEV (reference sequence). The CDR3 sequence is 14 residues long. The DNA for the CDR3 is TGTGCCACCTTATCCGGGACTAGCGGGAGGGTCCCCTATTTT. Residues: CATLSGTSGRVPYF.

This clone was detected many times. The V and J genes are TRBV6-5 and TRBJ2-2, with D possibly matching TRBD2 (5 bases). V lost 0 bases, J lost 4 bases, and 12 bases lay in between. The length of the CDR3 is 16 residues. From germline, CDR1 is MNHEY and CDR2 SVGAGI. The DNA of the CDR3 is TGTGCCAGCAGTTACTCGGCAGGTGCGGGCACCGGGGAGCTGTTTTTT. Encoded protein: CASSYSAGAGTGELFF.

DNA for the CDR3: TGTGCCAGCAGCTTGGGCCAGGGATACCTTCGCGACTACGAGCAGTACTTC. Its translation is CASSLGQGYLRDYEQYF. The chain joins TRBV11-2 to TRBJ2-7; maybe TRBD1 (5 bases). There are 17 residues in the CDR3. Trimming took 3 bases from V and 3 from J, leaving 21 bases between them. Germline CDR1 is SGHAT and CDR2 is FQNNGV.

This clone has more than one count but fewer than ten. A read error may explain this, as a much larger clone is one base away. This chain connects TRBV20-1 to TRBJ1-4; 9 bases match TRBD1. Germline CDR1 reads DFQATT; CDR2 reads SNEGSKA (reference sequence). The CDR3 runs 14 residues. J gave up 7 bases and V 3 bases, and 6 bases lay outside the gene matches. The chain's CDR3 is CSASNRGRCEKLFF. The DNA of the CDR3 is TGCAGTGCTAGCAACAGGGGGCGGTGTGAAAAACTGTTTTTT.

The chain links TRBV14 to TRBJ1-2; D remains ambiguous. Germline values: CDR1 SGHDN, CDR2 FVKESK. The CDR3 covers 15 residues. V shed 1 base and J shed 4 bases, with 13 bases lying between them. CDR3 loop: CASSQVRSGIYGYTF. CDR3 bases: TGTGCCAGCAGCCAAGTTCGATCGGGCATCTATGGCTACACCTTC.

This clone was recorded at least ten times. This chain connects TRBV29-1 to TRBJ1-1, with 8 bases fitting TRBD1. Trimming at V came to 7 bases and at J to 4 bases, leaving 5 bases not matched to a gene. Germline-derived CDR1 and CDR2 are SQVTM and ANQGSEA. CDR3 length: 12 residues. The CDR3 sequence is CSAGQGSTEAFF. DNA for the CDR3: TGCAGCGCTGGACAGGGAAGCACTGAAGCTTTCTTT.

This clone was picked up many times. The J gene is TRBJ1-5, the V gene TRBV15; weak D call: TRBD1 (5 bases). Trimming took 2 bases from V and 0 from J, leaving 8 bases between them. The CDR3 extends over 15 amino acids. Germline values: CDR1 LNHNV, CDR2 YYDKDF (reference sequence). The CDR3 nucleotides read TGTGCCACCAGCAGACAGGGTCCTAGCAATCAGCCCCAGCATTTT. As protein: CATSRQGPSNQPQHF.

The chain has TRBV6-2 or TRBV6-3 and TRBJ1-6, with D perhaps TRBD1 (6 bases). Trimming took off 7 bases at V and 8 bases at J, with 21 bases between the two ends. Germline V gene lookup returns CDR1 MNHEY and CDR2 SVGEGT. The CDR3 consists of 16 residues. CDR3 nucleotide sequence: TGTGCCAGCACCCTAGGGCGCAGGGGACGGGATTCACCCCTCCACTTT. It codes for CASTLGRRGRDSPLHF.

This clone was recorded at least ten times. The CDR3 here is CASSHISQDYGYTF. In DNA form, the CDR3 reads TGCGCCAGCAGCCACATCAGCCAGGACTATGGCTACACCTTC. This rearrangement joins TRBV4-3 to TRBJ1-2; D remains ambiguous. Germline V CDR1 and CDR2: LGHNA, YSLEER. The CDR3 loop spans 14 amino acids. V dropped 3 bases and J dropped 3 bases, with 11 bases sitting between them.

This chain uses TRBV6-2 or TRBV6-3 with TRBJ1-6; D unclear. CDR3 length: 15 residues. Per the germline V gene, CDR1 is MNHEY and CDR2 is SVGEGT. Between the trimmed V and J ends, which lost 6 bases and 10 bases, there was a span of 19 bases. The CDR3 DNA follows: TGTGCCAGCAGGGGATCTATGAACTTCGTCTCACCCCTCCACTTT. This sequence encodes CASRGSMNFVSPLHF.

This clone was counted many times. This chain uses TRBV4-2 with TRBJ2-7; 10 bases are shared with TRBD2. Per the germline V gene, CDR1 is LGHNA and CDR2 is YNFKEQ. The CDR3 consists of 16 residues. Trimming took 1 base from V and 4 from J; bases not matched to a gene: 7. CDR3 DNA sequence: TGTGCCAGCAGCCAAGGAGCGGGGGGGGCCGTGTACGAGCAGTACTTC. It encodes CASSQGAGGAVYEQYF.

This clone counts as medium-sized. The CDR3 is CASSSPGTGGNTQYF. CDR3 sequence (DNA): TGTGCCAGCAGTTCCCCCGGGACAGGGGGTAATACGCAGTATTTT. This chain uses TRBV6-1 with TRBJ2-3, with 11 bases lining up with TRBD1. Unmatched junction bases numbered 8, after V lost 5 bases and J lost 7 bases. The CDR3 has 15 residues. Germline assignment: CDR1 MNHNS and CDR2 SASEGT.

This clone was found many times. The CDR3 sequence is CASGTDRGDRRRRGSREQYF. The DNA of the CDR3 is TGTGCCAGCGGGACGGACAGGGGCGACAGGAGACGGCGGGGAAGCCGGGAGCAGTACTTC. This chain connects TRBV6-5 to TRBJ2-7, with 9 positions matching TRBD1. With V trimmed by 8 bases and J by 7 bases, 30 bases remained unmatched. This CDR3 contains 20 residues. Germline V gene lookup returns CDR1 MNHEY and CDR2 SVGAGI.

This chain connects TRBV10-3 to TRBJ1-6, with D hard to call. Germline CDR1 reads ENHRY; CDR2 reads SYGVKD. Trimming took off 4 bases at V and 3 bases at J, with 7 bases between the two ends. The CDR3 has 14 amino acids. The CDR3 sequence: CAISGDFYNSPLHF. CDR3 sequence (DNA): TGTGCCATCAGTGGAGATTTCTATAATTCACCCCTCCACTTT.

The chain has TRBV7-9 and TRBJ2-2; TRBD2 matches 10 bases. This CDR3 contains 15 residues. Germline trimming cut 6 bases from V and 7 bases from J; bases unmatched to any gene: 8. Germline V gene lookup returns CDR1 SEHNR and CDR2 FQNEAQ (reference sequence). The CDR3 loop reads CASRPLAGASGELFF. For the CDR3, the DNA is TGTGCCAGCAGACCTCTAGCGGGAGCCAGCGGGGAGCTGTTTTTT.

The chain uses TRBV9 and TRBJ2-7; D gene unclear. The CDR3 sequence is 14 residues long. V was shortened by 5 bases and J by 0 bases, with 12 bases between the two germline ends. Germline lookup yields CDR1 SGDLS and CDR2 YYNGEE. Written as DNA, the CDR3 is TGTGCCAGCAGTTCCGGCTGGAGCTCCTACGAGCAGTACTTC. Encoded protein: CASSSGWSSYEQYF.

Ten or more counts support this clone. This sequence joins TRBV7-3 and TRBJ2-3; no clear D. Trimming left V 7 bases short and J 3 bases short, with 11 bases between. This CDR3 region has 13 residues. Germline assignment: CDR1 SGHTA and CDR2 FQGTGA. This chain's CDR3 is CASTTQPTDTQYF. The CDR3 DNA sequence: TGTGCCAGCACCACACAGCCAACAGATACGCAGTATTTT.

The rearrangement uses TRBV7-8 and TRBJ2-1; D not certain. Looked up from germline, CDR1 is SGHVS and CDR2 is FQNEAQ. V dropped 5 bases and J dropped 2 bases, with 13 bases sitting between them. The CDR3 consists of 15 residues. The CDR3 loop is CASSPDPKAYNEQFF. The CDR3 DNA follows: TGTGCCAGCAGCCCCGACCCTAAAGCCTACAATGAGCAGTTCTTC. Variable domain in full (rest from reference TRBV7-8 and TRBJ2-1): GAGVSQSPRYKVAKRGQDVALRCDPISGHVSLFWYQQALGQGPEFLTYFQNEAQLDKSGLPSDRFFAERPEGSVSTLKIQRTQQEDSAVYLCASSPDPKAYNEQFFGPGTRLTVL.

By sample share, this clone is medium-sized. The rearrangement uses TRBV6-1 and TRBJ1-1, with TRBD1 as a possible D gene (6 bases). This CDR3 region has 13 residues. The V end was cut by 8 bases, the J end by 3 bases, with 13 bases between. Germline V gene sequence: CDR1 MNHNS, CDR2 SASEGT. CDR3 region: CASRYQGYTEAFF. DNA for the CDR3: TGTGCCAGCCGGTATCAGGGGTACACTGAAGCTTTCTTT.

The rearrangement joins TRBV6-4 to TRBJ2-1; 14 bases align to TRBD2. The CDR3 covers 15 residues. The V and J ends lost 6 bases and 3 bases, in that order; junction bases with no gene match: 1. Germline CDR1 MRHNA, CDR2 SNTAGT. As DNA, the CDR3 is TGTGCCAGCAGGACTAGCGGGGGGGACTACAATGAGCAGTTCTTC. Amino acid sequence: CASRTSGGDYNEQFF.

In the case of this clone: The CDR3 does not end in the conserved phenylalanine or tryptophan, so this is likely a read error. J is TRBJ2-3 and V is TRBV20-1, with 8 bases lining up with TRBD2. The germline gives CDR1 DFQATT, CDR2 SNEGSKA (reference sequence). The CDR3 covers 15 residues. The V segment lost 3 bases and the J segment 7 bases; nucleotides outside the gene matches: 12. The CDR3 sequence is CSASGTSGGTYTQYS. CDR3 nucleotide sequence: TGCAGTGCTAGCGGGACCAGCGGGGGAACCTATACGCAGTATTCT.

For this clone: With a much larger clone just one base away, this may be a read error. This rearrangement joins TRBV11-1 to TRBJ2-1; 11 bases align to TRBD2. Germline V gene sequence: CDR1 SGHAT, CDR2 FQDESV (reference sequence). The CDR3 is 16 residues long. CDR3 bases: TGTGCCAGCAGCCTAGTAGCGGGGGGGCTGATCAATGAGCAGTCCTTC. This gives the protein CASSLVAGGLINEQSF.

This clone was picked up many times. V is TRBV18 and J is TRBJ2-1, with D possibly TRBD2 on 5 matching bases. The CDR3 consists of 13 residues. Trimming shortened V by 7 bases and J by 7 bases, and 14 bases separated the two germline ends. CDR1 is KGHSH and CDR2 is LQKENI in the germline V gene. CDR3 coding DNA: TGTGCCAGCTTCCACACCCGGGGAAATGAGCAGTTCTTC. Protein: CASFHTRGNEQFF.

This clone was counted ten times or more. V and J are TRBV4-3 and TRBJ2-4, with 12 bases aligning to TRBD1. V trimming: 1 base; J trimming: 9 bases; junction bases outside the gene matches: 4. The germline V gene encodes CDR1 LGHNA and CDR2 YSLEER. This CDR3 is 15 amino acids long. For the CDR3, the DNA is TGCGCCAGCAGCCAAGGGGGACAGGGGGCGAGCATTCAGTACTTC. Translated: CASSQGGQGASIQYF.

The rearrangement links TRBV11-3 to TRBJ2-3; D unclear. The CDR3 is 15 residues long. V dropped 0 bases and J dropped 6 bases, with 13 bases sitting between them. Per the germline V gene, CDR1 is SGHNT and CDR2 is YENEEA. CDR3 amino acids: CASSLEGRPADTQYF. In DNA form, the CDR3 reads TGTGCCAGCAGCTTAGAAGGACGACCGGCGGATACGCAGTATTTT.

This clone turned up a few times. The chain is built from TRBV6-1 and TRBJ2-5, with TRBD1 identical over 10 bases. J was trimmed by 0 bases and V by 6 bases; bases with no gene match: 10. Germline V CDR1 and CDR2: MNHNS, SASEGT. This CDR3 is 17 amino acids long. The CDR3 reads CASRMTGGAVDQETQYF. DNA for the CDR3: TGTGCCAGCAGAATGACAGGGGGCGCAGTTGACCAAGAGACCCAGTACTTC.

This clone was recorded many times. V gene TRBV7-3 combines with J gene TRBJ2-1; D not resolved. V shed 1 base and J shed 9 bases, with 10 bases lying between them. This CDR3 spans 13 amino acids. Germline CDR1 and CDR2: SGHTA and FQGTGA. The CDR3 sequence is CASSLIGRGEQFF. DNA for the CDR3: TGTGCCAGCAGCTTAATCGGTCGAGGTGAGCAGTTCTTC.

Many counts were recorded for this clone. This chain uses TRBV29-1 with TRBJ1-2; D gene unclear. Germline CDR1 SQVTM, CDR2 ANQGSEA. V lost 5 bases to trimming and J lost 1 base, with 5 bases between them. The CDR3 has 11 residues. The CDR3, as DNA: TGCAGCGTTAGGTTTAACTATGGCTACACCTTC. Translated, it gives CSVRFNYGYTF.

Many counts were recorded for this clone. The rearrangement uses TRBV4-2 and TRBJ1-2; D call uncertain. Germline CDR1 reads LGHNA; CDR2 reads YNFKEQ. The CDR3 is made up of 12 amino acids. The germline V and J ends were trimmed by 3 bases and 3 bases, with 5 bases remaining between them. The CDR3 DNA follows: TGTGCCAGCAGCCAGGCAGACTATGGCTACACCTTC. Amino acid sequence: CASSQADYGYTF.

This chain links TRBV20-1 with TRBJ1-5; D call uncertain. Trimming cost V 4 bases and J 2 bases, with 6 bases left between them. The germline gives CDR1 DFQATT, CDR2 SNEGSKA (reference sequence). The CDR3 totals 12 residues. CDR3 protein: CSATGGNQPQHF. The CDR3 DNA sequence: TGCAGTGCTACTGGGGGCAATCAGCCCCAGCATTTT.

This clone was counted many times. The chain uses TRBV20-1 and TRBJ2-5; 10 bases agree with TRBD1. Germline values: CDR1 DFQATT, CDR2 SNEGSKA (reference sequence). J gave up 5 bases and V 3 bases, and 12 bases lay outside the gene matches. The CDR3 is 16 amino acids. The CDR3 loop reads CSASRQGAVSVETQYF. CDR3 bases: TGCAGTGCTAGTCGACAGGGGGCTGTTTCTGTTGAGACCCAGTACTTC.

The chain links TRBV5-1 to TRBJ1-4, with 9 bases fitting TRBD1. Per germline, CDR1 SGHRS and CDR2 YFSETQ. CDR3 size: 16 residues. V was clipped by 7 bases and J by 0 bases; unmatched bases: 7. CDR3 amino acids: CASGWGQGATNEKLFF. Written as DNA, the CDR3 is TGCGCCAGCGGGTGGGGACAGGGCGCAACTAATGAAAAACTGTTTTTT.